A single sample is the source of the 30 T cell receptor beta chains below, sequenced in a study of blood T cell repertoires in COVID-19. Assay used: immunoSEQ multiplex PCR; TCRdb lists only in-frame clones, some missing. The table includes 150,000 to 200,000 clones, around 81% detected once. Material for sequencing was peripheral blood. Receptor source: a human donor with acute or convalescent COVID-19. The donor label of this sample is uncertain.

The V call is TRBV21-1, the J call TRBJ1-3; whether TRBD1, the table's D call, matches the DNA was not checked. TRBV21-1 is noted as a pseudogene. The CDR3 spans 21 residues. CDR3 sequence reads: CASSKVEKKDSRKDSGNTIYF. The CDR3 bases are TGTGCCAGCAGCAAAGTGGAGAAAAAGGACAGCAGAAAAGATTCTGGAAACACCATATATTTT.

The chain has TRBV5-1 and TRBJ2-3; D remains unclear. Trimming stripped 8 bases from V and 2 bases from J, with 18 bases between. The germline CDR1 and CDR2 sequences are SGHRS and YFSETQ. This CDR3 contains 15 residues. The CDR3 reads CASQETQTLTDTQYF. The CDR3 coding sequence is TGCGCCAGTCAAGAGACTCAGACTCTCACAGATACGCAGTATTTT.

The chain is built from TRBV30 and TRBJ2-3; tentatively, D is TRBD2 (6 bases). This CDR3 is 16 amino acids long. V was pared by 2 bases and J by 2 bases, with 17 bases between. The germline CDR1 and CDR2 sequences are GTSNPN and SVGIG (reference sequence). This chain's CDR3 is CAWSPGRRGYTDTQYF. Here the CDR3 DNA reads TGTGCCTGGAGTCCGGGGCGGAGGGGATACACAGATACGCAGTATTTT.

The V and J genes are TRBV7-2 and TRBJ2-7; maybe TRBD1 (6 bases). The CDR3 extends over 12 amino acids. Looked up from germline, CDR1 is SGHTA and CDR2 is FQGNSA. The germline V and J ends were trimmed by 5 bases and 4 bases, with 9 bases remaining between them. DNA of the CDR3: TGTGCCAGCAGCCTCACAGGGTACGAGCAGTACTTC. Translation gives CASSLTGYEQYF.

The chain carries TRBV11-3 and TRBJ2-5, with unresolved D. The CDR3 runs 15 residues. Deletions cut 3 bases from V and 5 bases from J, with 16 bases between. Germline-derived CDR1 and CDR2 are SGHNT and YENEEA. The CDR3 DNA follows: TGTGCCAGCAGCTTCGGTGGTCGGGTTTCTGAGACCCAGTACTTC. This codes for CASSFGGRVSETQYF. The full variable domain, its missing parts supplied by reference TRBV11-3 and TRBJ2-5, is EAGVVQSPRYKIIEKKQPVAFWCNPISGHNTLYWYLQNLGQGPELLIRYENEEAVDDSQLPKDRFSAERLKGVDSTLKIQPAELGDSAVYLCASSFGGRVSETQYFGPGTRLLVL.

This chain links TRBV6-5 with TRBJ2-1; 9 bases align to TRBD2. V shed 6 bases, J shed 3 bases, and the junction held 6 bases outside the gene matches. CDR1 is MNHEY and CDR2 is SVGAGI in the germline V gene. This CDR3 has 15 residues. CDR3 protein: CASSLLAGFYNEQFF. DNA for the CDR3: TGTGCCAGCAGCCTTCTAGCGGGGTTCTACAATGAGCAGTTCTTC.

This clone was seen a few times. The rearrangement uses TRBV29-1 and TRBJ2-1; TRBD2 agrees at 8 bases. The CDR3 consists of 13 residues. J gave up 8 bases and V 4 bases, and 7 bases lay outside the gene matches. Germline CDR1 SQVTM, CDR2 ANQGSEA. Here the CDR3 DNA reads TGCAGCGTTGCAAGGCGGGGGGACGATGAGCAGTTCTTC. Its translation: CSVARRGDDEQFF.

The chain has TRBV2 and TRBJ2-3, with TRBD2 as a possible D gene (7 bases). The CDR3 is 14 residues long. CDR1 is SNHLY, CDR2 FYNNEI, per germline. Trimming took off 10 bases at V and 3 bases at J, with 17 bases between the two ends. Here the CDR3 reads CAKGGGAATDTQYF. The DNA for the CDR3 is TGTGCCAAGGGAGGGGGGGCAGCTACAGATACGCAGTATTTT.

The CDR3 is CASSPQGRNYGYTF. The CDR3 DNA reads as TGTGCCAGTAGTCCCCAGGGAAGGAACTATGGCTACACCTTC. The chain is built from TRBV19 and TRBJ1-2; the D gene is possibly TRBD1 (5 bases). This CDR3 is 14 amino acids long. Germline loops: CDR1 LNHDA, CDR2 SQIVND (reference sequence). Trimming removed 5 bases from V and 2 bases from J, with 12 bases in between.

J is TRBJ1-2 and V is TRBV9, with TRBD1 as a possible D gene (6 bases). Germline CDR1 reads SGDLS; CDR2 reads YYNGEE. CDR3 length: 16 amino acids. Trimming left V 4 bases short and J 8 bases short, with 24 bases between. CDR3 nucleotide sequence: TGTGCCAGCAGCCTCAGACAGGTCTCATCCTCGGGAGGCTACACCTTC. Its translation: CASSLRQVSSSGGYTF.

This clone has more than one count but fewer than ten. This chain joins TRBV7-9 and TRBJ2-1; D is perhaps TRBD1 or TRBD2 (6 bases each). The germline CDR1 and CDR2 sequences are SEHNR and FQNEAQ (reference sequence). The V end was cut by 5 bases, the J end by 7 bases, with 18 bases between. CDR3 length equals 15 residues. The CDR3 region has the DNA TGTGCCAGCAGCAAAGGGGGACTCCGGGGTAATGAGCAGTTCTTC. Its protein is CASSKGGLRGNEQFF.

This chain uses TRBV29-1 with TRBJ2-7; the D gene is possibly TRBD1 (7 bases). The germline gives CDR1 SQVTM, CDR2 ANQGSEA. The CDR3 totals 17 residues. V was clipped by 0 bases and J by 4 bases, with 22 bases between them. The CDR3 spells CSVEDLGKQGGLYEQYF. The DNA of the CDR3 is TGCAGCGTTGAAGATCTTGGGAAGCAGGGGGGATTATACGAGCAGTACTTC.

This rearrangement joins TRBV19 to TRBJ1-5; D is ambiguous. Between the trimmed V and J ends, which lost 3 bases and 5 bases, there was a span of 8 bases. This CDR3 is built from 13 residues. CDR1 LNHDA and CDR2 SQIVND come from the germline V gene (reference sequence). The CDR3: CASSISGYQPQHF. The DNA of the CDR3 is TGTGCCAGTAGTATTTCGGGGTATCAGCCCCAGCATTTT.

The chain combines TRBV30 with TRBJ1-2; D gene uncertain. Trimming cost V 2 bases and J 2 bases, with 6 bases left between them. Germline values: CDR1 GTSNPN, CDR2 SVGIG (reference sequence). The length of the CDR3 is 12 residues. The DNA of the CDR3 is TGTGCCTGGAGTCCTACGAACTATGGCTACACCTTC. Amino acids: CAWSPTNYGYTF.

The chain uses TRBV6-1 and TRBJ2-1; D is perhaps TRBD2 (6 bases). CDR1 and CDR2 from the germline V gene are MNHNS and SASEGT. The CDR3 has 16 residues. Trimming took off 1 base at V and 4 bases at J, with 14 bases between the two ends. The CDR3 region has the DNA TGTGCCAGCAGTGAAGACCCGGGACTTACATACAATGAGCAGTTCTTC. It yields the protein CASSEDPGLTYNEQFF.

The chain combines TRBV2 with TRBJ1-6; 8 nucleotides line up with TRBD1. The J segment lost 13 bases and the V segment lost 10 bases, leaving 12 bases of the junction unmatched. Germline values: CDR1 SNHLY, CDR2 FYNNEI. CDR3 length: 13 amino acids. CDR3 amino acids: CATTGQEEPPLHF. CDR3 nucleotide sequence: TGTGCCACCACGGGACAGGAGGAACCTCCCCTCCACTTT.

This chain connects TRBV6-5 to TRBJ1-2; TRBD1 matches 9 bases. The CDR3 has 12 amino acids. V shed 4 bases and J 6 bases; nucleotides not matched to a gene: 0. The germline V gene encodes CDR1 MNHEY and CDR2 SVGAGI. CDR3 sequence (DNA): TGTGCCAGCAGTTGGACAGGGGATGGCTACACCTTC. Translated: CASSWTGDGYTF.

This rearrangement joins TRBV28 to TRBJ1-6; 8 bases align to TRBD1. Trimming at V came to 5 bases and at J to 7 bases, leaving 13 bases not matched to a gene. Germline V gene lookup returns CDR1 MDHEN and CDR2 SYDVKM. This CDR3 contains 17 residues. The CDR3, as DNA: TGTGCCAGCAGTGCCTCTTACTACAGGGGGGTGAATTCACCCCTCCACTTT. It codes for CASSASYYRGVNSPLHF. Filled out from reference TRBV28 and TRBJ1-6, the complete variable domain reads DVKVTQSSRYLVKRTGEKVFLECVQDMDHENMFWYRQDPGLGLRLIYFSYDVKMKEKGDIPEGYSVSREKKERFSLILESASTNQTSMYLCASSASYYRGVNSPLHFGNGTRLTVT.

This chain links TRBV5-8 with TRBJ2-5; D might be TRBD1 (7 bases). Germline values: CDR1 SGHTS, CDR2 YDEGEE. The length of the CDR3 is 16 residues. Trimming shortened V by 4 bases and J by 5 bases, and 21 bases separated the two germline ends. This CDR3 reads CASSGRTGRSEETQYF. The CDR3 bases are TGTGCCAGCAGCGGGAGGACAGGTCGCTCCGAGGAGACCCAGTACTTC.

The chain couples TRBV5-1 to TRBJ1-6; D might be TRBD1 (6 bases). V lost 1 base and J lost 7, with 9 bases in between. Germline CDR1 SGHRS, CDR2 YFSETQ. CDR3 length equals 14 residues. DNA of the CDR3: TGCGCCAGCAGCTTGATACAGGGAAATTCACCCCTCCACTTT. It is translated as CASSLIQGNSPLHF.

This rearrangement joins TRBV5-4 to TRBJ1-4; 10 bases align to TRBD1. Unmatched junction bases numbered 12, after V lost 4 bases and J lost 3 bases. CDR1 and CDR2 (germline): SGHNT, YYREEE (reference sequence). CDR3 length: 18 residues. CDR3 nucleotides: TGTGCCAGCAGCCGTATCTCCGGGACAGGGGAGCCTAATGAAAAACTGTTTTTT. It codes for CASSRISGTGEPNEKLFF. The full variable domain, with the rest looked up from reference TRBV5-4 and TRBJ1-4, is ETGVTQSPTHLIKTRGQQVTLRCSSQSGHNTVSWYQQALGQGPQFIFQYYREEENGRGNFPPRFSGLQFPNYSSELNVNALELDDSALYLCASSRISGTGEPNEKLFFGSGTQLSVL.

This clone was detected only once. The chain uses TRBV10-2 and TRBJ2-7, with D possibly TRBD2 on 6 matching bases. CDR1 WSHSY and CDR2 SAAADI come from the germline V gene. V was shortened by 6 bases and J by 6 bases, with 21 bases between the two germline ends. The CDR3 sequence is 15 residues long. The CDR3 is CASSHRDLLGGEQYF. The CDR3 coding sequence is TGCGCCAGCAGCCACCGGGACCTCTTGGGGGGCGAGCAGTACTTC.

This clone was observed once. The V call is TRBV28, the J call TRBJ2-5; 9 positions match TRBD2. The CDR3 runs 16 residues. Germline V gene sequence: CDR1 MDHEN, CDR2 SYDVKM. Unmatched junction bases numbered 5, after V lost 1 base and J lost 2 bases. CDR3: CASSLFSGSWQETQYF. The CDR3 bases are TGTGCCAGCAGTTTATTTAGCGGGAGTTGGCAAGAGACCCAGTACTTC.

The chain links TRBV28 to TRBJ2-2, with 7 bases identical to TRBD1. The CDR3 is 15 amino acids. The junction had 10 bases not matched to a gene; V was cut back by 6 bases and J by 6 bases. Germline-derived CDR1 and CDR2 are MDHEN and SYDVKM. The CDR3 region is CASSRQGHFAGELFF. The CDR3 nucleotides are TGTGCCAGCAGCCGACAGGGACATTTCGCCGGGGAGCTGTTTTTT.

The rearrangement uses TRBV29-1 and TRBJ1-1, with TRBD1 identical over 9 bases. Trimming removed 7 bases from V and 6 bases from J; junction bases left unmatched: 9. This CDR3 contains 13 residues. CDR1 and CDR2 from the germline V gene are SQVTM and ANQGSEA. CDR3 DNA: TGCAGCGGAAACAGGGGGCTAGGCGCTGAAGCTTTCTTT. Protein: CSGNRGLGAEAFF.

This chain joins TRBV2 and TRBJ1-2; D possibly corresponds to TRBD1 (5 bases). Germline values: CDR1 SNHLY, CDR2 FYNNEI. With 1 base removed from V and 2 bases from J, the gap between germline ends came to 5 bases. The CDR3 is 13 residues long. The CDR3 region has the DNA TGTGCCAGCAGTGAAGGACAGAACTATGGCTACACCTTC. Translated, it gives CASSEGQNYGYTF.

V is TRBV28 and J is TRBJ2-7, with 9 bases identical to TRBD1. The CDR3 spans 16 residues. CDR1 is MDHEN and CDR2 is SYDVKM in the germline V gene. The trim removed 5 bases at V and 4 bases at J, leaving 12 bases unmatched. The CDR3 region is CASSVTGTGIPYEQYF. Here the CDR3 DNA reads TGTGCCAGCAGTGTGACCGGGACAGGGATCCCGTACGAGCAGTACTTC. Drawing the rest from reference TRBV28 and TRBJ2-7, the complete variable domain is DVKVTQSSRYLVKRTGEKVFLECVQDMDHENMFWYRQDPGLGLRLIYFSYDVKMKEKGDIPEGYSVSREKKERFSLILESASTNQTSMYLCASSVTGTGIPYEQYFGPGTRLTVT.

This chain connects TRBV27 to TRBJ1-1, with a weak D call TRBD1 (6 bases). V was clipped by 9 bases and J by 3 bases, with 20 bases between them. The CDR3 is made up of 15 amino acids. Looked up from germline, CDR1 is MNHEY and CDR2 is SMNVEV (reference sequence). Here the CDR3 DNA reads TGTGCCAGTCAAAGGGGAGGGGGTACTTACACTGAAGCTTTCTTT. Encoded protein: CASQRGGGTYTEAFF.

The V call is TRBV19, the J call TRBJ2-5; possibly TRBD1 for D (6 bases). From germline, CDR1 is LNHDA and CDR2 SQIVND (reference sequence). The V end was cut by 0 bases, the J end by 9 bases, with 11 bases between. This CDR3 is 13 amino acids long. CDR3 nucleotide sequence: TGTGCCAGTAGTATAGAGCACAGGGTGGCCCAGTACTTC. This codes for CASSIEHRVAQYF. The full variable domain, with the rest looked up from reference TRBV19 and TRBJ2-5, is DGGITQSPKYLFRKEGQNVTLSCEQNLNHDAMYWYRQDPGQGLRLIYYSQIVNDFQKGDIAEGYSVSREKKESFPLTVTSAQKNPTAFYLCASSIEHRVAQYFGPGTRLLVL.

The gene calls are TRBV5-8 and TRBJ1-5; TRBD1 matches at 7 bases. The V segment lost 1 base and the J segment 3 bases; nucleotides outside the gene matches: 10. The CDR3 is made up of 17 amino acids. The germline gives CDR1 SGHTS, CDR2 YDEGEE. The chain's CDR3 is CASSLTLQGRSNQPQHF. CDR3 bases: TGTGCCAGCAGCTTGACCCTACAGGGGCGGTCCAATCAGCCCCAGCATTTT.